This T cell receptor beta chain was identified in a study of blood T cell repertoires in COVID-19. CDR1 is SGHRS, CDR2 YFSETQ, per germline. Trimming took 3 bases from V and 1 from J; bases not matched to a gene: 6. CDR3 length: 15 residues. The method was immunoSEQ multiplex PCR; TCRdb's version includes in-frame clones alone and lacks a portion of them. This sample yields roughly 180,000 clones, of which around 82% are seen a single time; roughly 10% belongs to the top ten. The source material was peripheral blood. The TCR originated in a woman older than 75 with active or convalescent COVID-19. V is TRBV5-1 and J is TRBJ1-1; 7 bases map to TRBD1. The CDR3 region is CASSSLNRGNTEAFF. CDR3 coding DNA: TGCGCCAGCAGCTCACTGAACAGGGGGAACACTGAAGCTTTCTTT.